This TCR beta chain was captured by sequencing in a study of blood T cell repertoires in COVID-19. Study information: T cells, B-cell-depleted T cells, or PBMCs supplied cDNA or gDNA.

Under the authors' procedure: Estimates of nucleated cell counts were drawn from the amplification of reference gene primers. The method was immunoSEQ multiplex PCR; TCRdb's version includes in-frame clones alone and lacks a portion of them. From that table come the V and J calls and clone size; the DNA was used to work out D and trimming. The data show under 30,000 clones, with 75% to 85% seen just once and almost 25% held by the top ten. The germline V gene encodes CDR1 MDHEN and CDR2 SYDVKM. The CDR3 spans 15 residues. V gave up 5 bases and J gave up 1 base, with 12 bases separating them. Sequencing input: peripheral blood. The receptor was derived from a human donor in a cohort sampled during active COVID-19. V is TRBV28 and J is TRBJ1-3; tentative D call: TRBD1 (6 bases). The CDR3 region has the DNA TGTGCCAGCAGTCTGACAGGCTATTCTGGAAACACCATATATTTT. Its protein product is CASSLTGYSGNTIYF.